The 2 T cell receptor beta chains in this list originate from one sample, sequenced in a study of T-cell reconstitution after alpha-beta-depleted transplantation in children. Library preparation (for TCRbeta) was performed with unique molecular identifiers. Each CDR3 protein gets one entry after TCRdb re-called the PCR reads with MiXCR. This sample carries a few hundred thousand distinct CDR3 sequences, approximately 10% of them seen once, and the ten largest clones take approximately 2.3%. This material consisted of PBMCs from the stem cell graft donor, taken from the stem cell graft. These receptors all stem from a human donor who donated a stem cell graft to a child with acute lymphoblastic leukemia.

The table lists this clonotype with many counts. The chain carries TRBV12-3 or TRBV12-4 and TRBJ2-2; D unresolved. This CDR3 has 15 residues. The V end was cut by 6 bases, the J end by 0 bases, with 11 bases between. CDR3 in DNA: TGTGCCAGCAGAAGTTCCAGACCGAACACCGGGGAGCTGTTTTTT. This translates into CASRSSRPNTGELFF.

For the CDR3, the DNA is TGCGCCAGCAGCTTGATTGGTCTGGCGGGGGGGCAAGAGACCCAGTACTTC. Protein sequence: CASSLIGLAGGQETQYF. The chain combines TRBV5-1 with TRBJ2-5, with 9 bases matching TRBD2. The V gene end was trimmed by 1 base and the J gene end by 2 bases; junction bases not matched to a gene: 9. The CDR3 is made up of 17 amino acids. In germline, CDR1 is SGHRS, CDR2 YFSETQ.